The present T cell receptor beta chain was sequenced within a study of tumor-infiltrating lymphocytes in primary liver carcinoma. Study as a whole: Men and women, 30 to 69 years of age, made up the patients.

Unsorted whole blood yielded blood RNA, and germline DNA was extracted as well. A primer matching the constant region was used to make TCR beta cDNA from 500 to 650 ng of total RNA. Sequencing libraries for TCR beta derived from three nested multiplex PCR rounds that used slightly modified ARM-PCR. Running 10 cycles apiece, the first two PCR rounds relied on TRBV1-TRBV30 forward primers together with a C-beta reverse primer. Each CDR3 protein gets one entry after TCRdb re-called the multiplex PCR reads with MiXCR. The table includes about 330,000 distinct CDR3 sequences, less than 75% detected once. This clonotype was seen ten or more times. The CDR3 sequence is 16 residues long. Trimming left V 8 bases short and J 7 bases short, with 24 bases between. Germline V gene sequence: CDR1 SGHAT, CDR2 FQDESV (reference sequence).

The chain employs TRBV11-1 and TRBJ2-1, with TRBD2 as a possible D gene (6 bases). The specimen sequenced was peripheral blood. This TCR was sampled from a man between 40 and 49 years old with primary liver carcinoma and hepatitis B virus infection. The CDR3 sequence is CASHMAGWGELNEQFF. CDR3 nucleotides: TGTGCCAGCCATATGGCGGGATGGGGGGAGTTGAATGAGCAGTTCTTC.